The sequence of this T cell receptor (beta chain) was determined in a study of identical twins. The V gene's germline CDR1 is SGHDT and CDR2 YYEEEE. Trimming cost V 0 bases and J 4 bases, with 7 bases left between them. The CDR3 covers 14 residues. TCRdb re-derived calls from the 5' RACE reads in MiXCR, one entry per CDR3 protein. This table has roughly 720,000 distinct CDR3 sequences, 15% to 20% appearing once. This clonotype was seen ten or more times. The same data also went into a second study, on T cells expressing NK-cell markers. That publication notes: Dominant NKG2C+ clonotypes were found to form roughly 1.0-7.0% of CD8+ T cells in several donors.

The origin of this receptor is a woman under 30 in good health. J is TRBJ2-2 and V is TRBV5-6; D unresolved. The sequenced sample consisted of PBMCs. The CDR3: CASSLGGVTGELFF. CDR3 bases: TGTGCCAGCAGCTTGGGCGGCGTCACCGGGGAGCTGTTTTTT.